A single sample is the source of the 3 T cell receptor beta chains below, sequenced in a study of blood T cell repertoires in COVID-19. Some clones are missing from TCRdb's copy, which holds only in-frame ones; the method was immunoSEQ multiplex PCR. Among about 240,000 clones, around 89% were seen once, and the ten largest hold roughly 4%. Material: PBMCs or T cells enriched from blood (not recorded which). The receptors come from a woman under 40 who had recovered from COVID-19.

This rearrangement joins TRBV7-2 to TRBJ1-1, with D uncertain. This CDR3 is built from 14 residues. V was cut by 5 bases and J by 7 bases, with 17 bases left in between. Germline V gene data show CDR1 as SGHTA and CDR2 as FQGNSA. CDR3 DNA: TGTGCCAGCAGCCAAATGTTCCAATTCGGTGAAGCTTTCTTT. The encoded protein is CASSQMFQFGEAFF.

DNA of the CDR3: TGTGCCAGTAGTATGTCTCTAGGCTACGAGCAGTACTTC. Protein: CASSMSLGYEQYF. This chain connects TRBV19 to TRBJ2-7; D is ambiguous. The CDR3 has 13 residues. Germline V gene sequence: CDR1 LNHDA, CDR2 SQIVND (reference sequence). V was trimmed by 3 bases and J by 3 bases, leaving 9 bases between them.

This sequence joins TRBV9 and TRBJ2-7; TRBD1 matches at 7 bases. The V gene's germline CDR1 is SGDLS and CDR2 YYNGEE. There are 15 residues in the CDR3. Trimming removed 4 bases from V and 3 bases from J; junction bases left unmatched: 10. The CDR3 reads CASSLTEGADYEQYF. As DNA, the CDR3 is TGTGCCAGCAGCCTTACTGAGGGGGCCGACTACGAGCAGTACTTC.